This T cell receptor (beta chain) originates from a study of shared clonotypes between healthy human individuals. Study in general: Those who served as donors were a couple of women and a few men between the ages of 18 and 49. Points from the study as a whole: Richness estimates generally favored naive over memory subsets. Naive CD4 clonotypes overlapped across a handful of donors at around 4.8%.

DNA at about 200 ng, 25,000 to 30,000 T cell genomes, went into sorted-subset replicate PCRs. Using immunoSEQ multiplex PCR, the repertoire was profiled, and TCRdb retains in-frame clones only, with some absent. The sample contains 2 million to 2.5 million clones, 90% to 95% of which appear only once. On this clone: Its antigen is undetermined.

The V gene's germline CDR1 is SGDLS and CDR2 YYNGEE. The length of the CDR3 is 12 residues. V dropped 0 bases and J dropped 7 bases, with 7 bases sitting between them. This receptor was identified in a man aged 18 to 30 in good health. Some clones in this sample may be carry-over from other donors' samples. This chain joins TRBV9 and TRBJ1-1; D is unresolved. Sample: naive CD4+ T cells from PBMCs. Subset here: CD45RA+ positively selected. The CDR3 reads CASSVDFGEAFF. The CDR3 region has the DNA TGTGCCAGCAGCGTAGATTTCGGTGAAGCTTTCTTT.